A selection of T cell receptor beta chains follows, all from one sample in a study of Tregs in tolerant kidney transplant recipients. TCRdb keeps only in-frame clones here, not all; method: immunoSEQ multiplex PCR. This sample has about 240,000 clones, with about 80% found just once. The source material was CD4+ T cells from blood. These receptors were obtained from a human donor in good health. The CDR3 runs from the conserved cysteine through the conserved F or W. The D gene is left open where the match is weak. For some rows the clone size is stated as once, few or many, or as a class when expanded; others skip it.

v_call	d_call	j_call	clone_size	cdr3_aa	cdr3_nt
TRBV6-1	.	TRBJ2-1	.	CASRPAVGGNEQFF	TGTGCCAGCCGGCCGGCCGTAGGAGGCAATGAGCAGTTCTTC
TRBV5-1	TRBD1	TRBJ1-2	.	CASSRTGDSYGYTF	TGCGCCAGCAGCAGGACAGGGGATAGCTATGGCTACACCTTC
TRBV9	.	TRBJ2-3	.	CASSSSRSADTQYF	TGTGCCAGCAGCTCCTCGAGGAGCGCAGATACGCAGTATTTT
TRBV5-1	.	TRBJ1-2	.	CASSSPEKGPGDGYTF	TGCGCCAGCAGCTCCCCCGAAAAGGGACCCGGGGATGGCTACACCTTC
TRBV5-1	TRBD1	TRBJ1-2	few	CASSLGTGDGYTF	TGCGCCAGCAGCTTAGGGACAGGGGATGGCTACACCTTC
TRBV7-8	TRBD1	TRBJ1-1	.	CASRQGNRGATEAFF	TGTGCCAGCAGACAAGGAAACAGGGGCGCCACTGAAGCTTTCTTT
TRBV4-1	.	TRBJ1-3	.	CASSQVPRRTGNTIYF	TGCGCCAGCAGCCAAGTCCCCCGGAGAACAGGAAACACCATATATTTT
TRBV11-2	TRBD1	TRBJ1-2	.	CASSLDRGRGYTF	TGTGCCAGCAGCCTAGACAGGGGTCGTGGCTACACCTTC
TRBV5-1	.	TRBJ2-7	.	CASRAGPTPVEQYF	TGCGCCAGCAGGGCCGGGCCCACGCCGGTCGAGCAGTACTTC
TRBV2	TRBD1	TRBJ1-4	.	CASTPRDREAKLFF	TGTGCCAGCACCCCGCGGGACAGGGAGGCCAAACTGTTTTTT
TRBV5-8	.	TRBJ2-1	.	CASSLGRTAYNEQFF	TGTGCCAGCAGCTTGGGGAGAACCGCTTACAATGAGCAGTTCTTC
TRBV30	.	TRBJ2-5	.	CAWSVGGRETQYF	TGTGCCTGGAGTGTAGGGGGACGGGAGACCCAGTACTTC
TRBV7-8	TRBD1	TRBJ2-5	.	CASSPGDRQATQYF	TGTGCCAGCAGCCCCGGGGACAGGCAAGCGACCCAGTACTTC
TRBV2	.	TRBJ1-4	.	CASRGVREAEKLFF	TGTGCCAGCAGGGGGGTCAGGGAAGCTGAAAAACTGTTTTTT
TRBV11-1	.	TRBJ1-2	.	CASSTGGQYLSGYTF	TGTGCCAGCAGCACTGGAGGACAGTACCTCTCTGGCTACACCTTC
TRBV13	TRBD1	TRBJ2-7	.	CASSLTGGGRENTYEQYF	TGTGCCAGCAGCTTAACAGGGGGCGGACGGGAAAATACCTACGAGCAGTACTTC
TRBV30	.	TRBJ1-5	.	CAWRGAGKQPQHF	TGTGCCTGGAGAGGGGCAGGGAAACAGCCCCAGCATTTT
TRBV5-1	.	TRBJ1-2	.	CASSLVLGEDGYTF	TGCGCCAGCAGCTTGGTGTTAGGGGAGGATGGCTACACCTTC
TRBV6-1	.	TRBJ1-4	few	CASSEAKTATNEKLFF	TGTGCCAGCAGTGAAGCCAAGACAGCAACTAATGAAAAACTGTTTTTT
TRBV5-4	TRBD2	TRBJ2-1	.	CASSLARRGGYEQFF	TGTGCCAGCAGCTTGGCGCGGCGGGGGGGCTATGAGCAGTTCTTC
TRBV9	TRBD1	TRBJ2-7	.	CASSARPIGTVSYEQYF	TGTGCCAGCAGCGCCAGGCCAATCGGGACAGTCTCCTACGAGCAGTACTTC
TRBV6-1	TRBD1	TRBJ2-1	.	CASTPPGQGRNEQFF	TGTGCCAGCACCCCACCGGGACAGGGGCGGAATGAGCAGTTCTTC
TRBV7-9	TRBD2	TRBJ2-7	few	CASSSGGSGSYEQYF	TGTGCCAGCAGCTCGGGGGGTAGCGGGAGTTACGAGCAGTACTTC
TRBV7-8	TRBD1	TRBJ1-5	.	CASSLRRDRGNQPQHF	TGTGCCAGCAGCTTACGCCGGGACAGGGGGAATCAGCCCCAGCATTTT
TRBV10-2	.	TRBJ1-5	.	CASSGTRGQPQHF	TGCGCCAGCAGCGGGACCAGGGGACAGCCCCAGCATTTT
TRBV30	TRBD2	TRBJ2-7	.	CAWSVAGLADPYEQYF	TGTGCCTGGAGTGTAGCCGGACTAGCGGATCCCTACGAGCAGTACTTC
TRBV5-4	TRBD1	TRBJ1-6	.	CASSPGTGSSYNSPLHF	TGTGCCAGCAGCCCCGGGACAGGGTCCTCCTATAATTCACCCCTCCACTTT
TRBV11-2	.	TRBJ2-7	.	CASSLGGTLRTYEQYF	TGTGCCAGCAGCTTAGGGGGGACATTGCGGACCTACGAGCAGTACTTC
TRBV2	TRBD1	TRBJ1-3	.	CASSLSGTGAGNTIYF	TGTGCCAGCAGCCTTAGCGGGACAGGGGCGGGAAACACCATATATTTT
TRBV11-1	.	TRBJ2-7	.	CASSLASATTYEQYF	TGTGCCAGCAGCTTGGCCAGCGCCACTACCTACGAGCAGTACTTC